The 32 T cell receptor beta chains in this list originate from one sample, sequenced in a study of T cell clonality in common variable immunodeficiency. Produced via immunoSEQ multiplex PCR; TCRdb's table is partial and in-frame only. The sample is made up of about 64,000 clones, none counted only once. The source material was peripheral blood mononuclear cells. Receptors were obtained from a person between 18 and 75 years old in good health.

This clone was detected ten times or more. The read ends 3 residues shy of where the CDR3 ends; the end is completed using the germline J gene. The V gene is TRBV7-6, the J gene TRBJ1-6, with TRBD1 matching over 10 bases. Trimming at V came to 4 bases and at J to 10 bases, leaving 16 bases not matched to a gene. Per germline, CDR1 SGHVS and CDR2 FNYEAQ. The CDR3 has 18 amino acids. This CDR3 reads CASSSSSGPGQGRSPLHF. The CDR3 DNA, read in part, is TGTGCCAGCAGCTCCTCATCTGGACCGGGACAGGGGAGATCACCC. The whole variable domain, filled in from reference TRBV7-6 and TRBJ1-6, reads GAGVSQSPRYKVTKRGQDVALRCDPISGHVSLYWYRQALGQGPEFLTYFNYEAQQDKSGLPNDRFSAERPEGSISTLTIQRTEQRDSAMYRCASSSSSGPGQGRSPLHFGNGTRLTVT.

This clone has ten or more counts. With the read ending 3 residues before the CDR3 end, the germline J gene is used to fill in that end. This chain links TRBV4-1 with TRBJ2-4, with D possibly TRBD1 on 5 matching bases. V shed 4 bases and J shed 1 base, with 8 bases lying between them. This CDR3 has 14 amino acids. Germline CDR1 reads MGHRA; CDR2 reads YSYEKL. The CDR3 loop is CASSLGAAKNIQYF. The part of the CDR3 DNA that was read is TGCGCCAGCAGCCTTGGGGCGGCCAAAAACATT.

This clone has ten or more counts. The missing CDR3 end, 3 residues past where the read stops, is filled in from the germline J gene. The gene calls are TRBV2 and TRBJ1-2; D remains unclear. The CDR3 runs to 11 residues. In germline, CDR1 is SNHLY, CDR2 FYNNEI. Trimming pared 8 bases from V and 7 bases from J, leaving 11 bases between. The DNA read from the CDR3 is TGTGCCAGCCCTCGGGTGGGTGGC. This encodes CASPRVGG. The entire CDR3 reads CASPRVGGYTF.

This clone has at least ten counts. Sequencing ends 3 residues short of the CDR3 end; the germline J gene provides the rest. V is TRBV28 and J is TRBJ2-1, with D perhaps matching TRBD1 (5 bases). The germline CDR1 and CDR2 sequences are MDHEN and SYDVKM. CDR3 length: 14 amino acids. V dropped 6 bases and J dropped 6 bases, with 15 bases sitting between them. The CDR3 bases that were read are TGTGCCAGCAGCTCAATCAGACAGATCAATGAG. Amino acids: CASSSIRQINE. The whole CDR3 protein is CASSSIRQINEQFF.

The sample holds a few counts of this clone. The CDR3 goes on 3 residues after the read ends, and that part is filled in from the germline J gene. The chain has TRBV5-6 and TRBJ1-6; TRBD1 is a possible D gene (5 bases). The V and J ends lost 2 bases and 10 bases respectively, with 16 bases between them. Per the germline V gene, CDR1 is SGHDT and CDR2 is YYEEEE. The CDR3 is 15 amino acids. The part of the CDR3 DNA that was read is TGTGCCAGCAGCTTAGGAAGGGGTATTGGCTCACCC. Amino acid sequence: CASSLGRGIGSP. The complete CDR3 reads CASSLGRGIGSPLHF.

This clone was seen repeatedly, ten times or more. CDR3 DNA, as far as it was read: TGCGCCAGCAGCCACGGACAGGGCTACGAG. It yields the protein CASSHGQGYE. The entire CDR3 is CASSHGQGYEQYF. The rearrangement uses TRBV4-1 and TRBJ2-7, with TRBD1 matching over 8 bases. The CDR3 end falls 3 residues outside the read, so it is completed with the germline J gene. The germline gives CDR1 MGHRA, CDR2 YSYEKL. The V segment lost 3 bases and the J segment 3 bases; nucleotides outside the gene matches: 1. The CDR3 covers 13 residues.

The sample holds many counts of this clone. The read terminates 3 residues ahead of where the CDR3 ends, so the germline J gene completes it. The chain is built from TRBV5-1 and TRBJ1-4; D perhaps matches TRBD1 (6 bases). CDR3 length: 15 amino acids. Germline V gives CDR1 SGHRS, CDR2 YFSETQ. Trimming removed 4 bases at V and 7 bases at J, with 17 bases between. CDR3: CASSTQGRHGEKLFF. The CDR3 bases that were read are TGCGCCAGCAGCACACAGGGCAGACACGGTGAAAAA.

This clone was picked up many times. Read data end 3 residues before the CDR3 end; the end is taken from the germline J gene. The rearrangement links TRBV11-2 to TRBJ2-7; TRBD1 is a possible D gene (6 bases). Looked up from germline, CDR1 is SGHAT and CDR2 is FQNNGV. V was pared by 6 bases and J by 5 bases, with 14 bases between. This CDR3 has 13 residues. CDR3 sequence: CASSLQGIHEQYF. The covered CDR3 bases are TGTGCCAGCAGTCTACAGGGTATCCACGAG.

This clone was seen repeatedly, ten times or more. The DNA read from the CDR3 is TGCAGCGGTCTCGGACAACTAGCGGGCTACTACGAG. This encodes CSGLGQLAGYYE. The entire CDR3 is CSGLGQLAGYYEQYF. The gene calls are TRBV29-1 and TRBJ2-7; 9 bases map to TRBD2. From the germline J gene comes the end of the CDR3, since the read stops 3 residues before it. V lost 7 bases, J lost 3 bases, and 13 bases stayed unmatched. Germline V lookup: CDR1 SQVTM, CDR2 ANQGSEA. CDR3 length equals 15 residues.

To note about this clone: The read falls 3 residues short of the CDR3 end, and the missing part is taken from the germline J gene. The gene calls are TRBV13 and TRBJ1-2; 10 nucleotides match TRBD1. Germline values: CDR1 PRHDT, CDR2 FYEKMQ (reference sequence). V gave up 6 bases and J gave up 6 bases; unmatched junction bases: 16. The CDR3 has 17 amino acids. CDR3 residues: CASSVRGTGATAHGYTF. The CDR3 bases that were read are TGTGCCAGCAGTGTAAGAGGGACAGGGGCCACGGCCCATGGC.

Ten or more counts support this clone. The read halts 3 residues ahead of the CDR3 end, with the missing end drawn from the germline J gene. The rearrangement joins TRBV19 to TRBJ1-1; D perhaps matches TRBD1 (5 bases). The ends were cut back, 2 bases at V and 0 bases at J, with 10 bases in the middle. The CDR3 is made up of 15 amino acids. CDR1 and CDR2 (germline): LNHDA, SQIVND (reference sequence). CDR3 DNA, as far as it was read: TGTGCCAGTAGTATATATGGGGCCATGAACACTGAA. Protein product: CASSIYGAMNTE. From start to end, the CDR3 is CASSIYGAMNTEAFF.

This clone was picked up many times. The read ends 3 residues before the CDR3 terminus; that terminus is restored from the germline J gene. The chain has TRBV2 and TRBJ2-7; D perhaps matches TRBD1 (6 bases). This CDR3 is 14 amino acids long. Trimming left V 2 bases short and J 6 bases short, with 14 bases between. Per the germline V gene, CDR1 is SNHLY and CDR2 is FYNNEI. CDR3 DNA (partial): TGTGCCAGCAGTGAAAGGGGGTTCGGCTCCGAG. Protein: CASSERGFGSE. The complete CDR3 protein is CASSERGFGSEQYF.

This clone was recorded at least ten times. The CDR3 extends 3 residues past the end of the read, so its final part is completed from the germline J gene. The rearrangement links TRBV20-1 to TRBJ1-4; 10 bases map to TRBD1. The CDR3 sequence is 16 residues long. Germline loops: CDR1 DFQATT, CDR2 SNEGSKA (reference sequence). V lost 3 bases to trimming and J lost 4 bases; unmatched junction nucleotides: 8. CDR3: CSASNSWDRGNEKLFF. The DNA read from the CDR3 is TGCAGTGCTAGTAATTCCTGGGACAGGGGTAATGAAAAA.

In its sample, this clone was seen a few times. The observed sequence ends 3 residues before the CDR3 terminus, with the missing tail filled in from the germline J gene. The sample carries other DNA sequences with the same CDR3. V gene TRBV18 combines with J gene TRBJ1-3; tentative D call: TRBD1 (5 bases). CDR3 length equals 12 residues. Per the germline V gene, CDR1 is KGHSH and CDR2 is LQKENI. The CDR3 sequence: CASSPQGTGIYF. The sequenced CDR3 bases are TGTGCCAGCTCACCACAGGGAACAGGT.

This clone showed up many times. The CDR3 here is CASSSWTSDTDTQYF. The sequenced CDR3 bases are TGTGCCAGCAGCTCCTGGACTAGCGACACAGATACG. The chain couples TRBV7-9 to TRBJ2-3; 9 positions match TRBD2. The CDR3 is cut off 3 residues early in the read; its end comes from the germline J gene. CDR1 and CDR2 from the germline V gene are SEHNR and FQNEAQ (reference sequence). Germline trimming cut 4 bases from V and 2 bases from J; bases unmatched to any gene: 4. The CDR3 length is 15 residues.

This clone showed up many times. With the read ending 3 residues before the CDR3 end, the germline J gene is used to fill in that end. The chain has TRBV2 and TRBJ1-4; 11 bases map to TRBD1. Germline CDR1 reads SNHLY; CDR2 reads FYNNEI. CDR3 length equals 16 residues. The J segment lost 8 bases and the V segment lost 5 bases, leaving 10 bases of the junction unmatched. The part of the CDR3 DNA that was read is TGTGCCAGCAGTCGGGACAGGGGGAAAGATTACGAAAAA. Residues: CASSRDRGKDYEK. The full CDR3 reads CASSRDRGKDYEKLFF.

Turning to this clone: The read finishes 3 residues shy of the CDR3 end, and the germline J gene is used to complete it. The chain uses TRBV7-6 and TRBJ2-3, with TRBD1 matching over 10 bases. The CDR3 has 17 amino acids. Germline V gives CDR1 SGHVS, CDR2 FNYEAQ. V dropped 1 base and J dropped 4; count of bases not matched to a gene: 8. The DNA read from the CDR3 is TGTGCCAGCAGCTTAGGGGACAGGGGTACTAGGGCAGATACG. Amino acid sequence: CASSLGDRGTRADT. In full, the CDR3 is CASSLGDRGTRADTQYF. The full variable domain, in which reference TRBV7-6 and TRBJ2-3 provide the parts outside the CDR3, is GAGVSQSPRYKVTKRGQDVALRCDPISGHVSLYWYRQALGQGPEFLTYFNYEAQQDKSGLPNDRFSAERPEGSISTLTIQRTEQRDSAMYRCASSLGDRGTRADTQYFGPGTRLTVL.

This clone was detected ten times or more. The read finishes 3 residues shy of the CDR3 end, and the germline J gene is used to complete it. This chain uses TRBV5-6 with TRBJ1-4, with D unclear. Between the trimmed V and J ends, which lost 0 bases and 0 bases, there was a span of 3 bases. This CDR3 is built from 14 residues. The germline V gene has CDR1 SGHDT and CDR2 YYEEEE. The CDR3 sequence is CASSLAATNEKLFF. Partial CDR3 DNA: TGTGCCAGCAGCTTGGCAGCAACTAATGAAAAA.

This clone was seen ten or more times. The CDR3 end lies 3 residues beyond the end of the read and is filled in from the germline J gene. The V and J genes are TRBV29-1 and TRBJ2-5; maybe TRBD2 (5 bases). V was cut by 4 bases and J by 5 bases, with 14 bases left in between. The length of the CDR3 is 13 residues. Per the germline V gene, CDR1 is SQVTM and CDR2 is ANQGSEA. This CDR3 reads CSVAPAVGETQYF. CDR3 DNA (partial): TGCAGCGTTGCCCCAGCGGTAGGGGAGACC.

This clone has at least ten counts. The CDR3 end is not reached by the read, which stops 3 residues before it; the germline J gene fills it in. The chain combines TRBV30 with TRBJ2-5; 9 bases match TRBD1. This CDR3 is built from 14 residues. In germline, CDR1 is GTSNPN, CDR2 SVGIG (reference sequence). V was clipped by 3 bases and J by 5 bases; unmatched bases: 7. Here the CDR3 reads CAWREGTGRETQYF. CDR3 bases read: TGTGCCTGGAGAGAAGGGACAGGGAGGGAGACC.

This clone was observed many times. The read ends 3 residues before the CDR3 terminus; that terminus is restored from the germline J gene. The rearrangement uses TRBV11-2 and TRBJ2-1; a possible D gene is TRBD2 (5 bases). This CDR3 is 12 amino acids long. V was trimmed by 5 bases and J by 9 bases, leaving 11 bases between them. Germline V gene lookup returns CDR1 SGHAT and CDR2 FQNNGV. The chain's CDR3 is CASSQGLAEQFF. The covered CDR3 bases are TGTGCCAGCAGCCAAGGACTTGCTGAG.

This clone was recorded many times. The read is 3 residues too short to cover the CDR3 end, so that end is filled in from the germline J gene. The chain combines TRBV18 with TRBJ1-2; D perhaps matches TRBD1 (5 bases). This CDR3 has 14 amino acids. V was trimmed by 4 bases and J by 2 bases, leaving 11 bases between them. Germline CDR1 KGHSH, CDR2 LQKENI. The sequenced CDR3 bases are TGTGCCAGCTCACTACGGGGGGACAACTATGGC. Its translation is CASSLRGDNYG. The whole CDR3 sequence reads CASSLRGDNYGYTF.

This clone was seen at least ten times. The CDR3 end is not reached by the read, which stops 3 residues before it; the germline J gene fills it in. The genes are TRBV19 and TRBJ2-4, with a weak D call TRBD2 (5 bases). The CDR3 extends over 13 amino acids. V was trimmed by 3 bases and J by 7 bases, leaving 10 bases between them. CDR1 and CDR2 (germline): LNHDA, SQIVND (reference sequence). The part of the CDR3 DNA that was read is TGTGCCAGTAGTATTTCGGGGTTGAACATT. Translation gives CASSISGLNI. The full CDR3 reads CASSISGLNIQYF.

This clone was recorded at least ten times. Read coverage stops 3 residues before the CDR3 terminus; the germline J gene supplies the remainder. This sequence joins TRBV7-3 and TRBJ2-1; tentative D call: TRBD1 (6 bases). The CDR3 contains 13 residues. CDR1 is SGHTA, CDR2 FQGTGA, per germline. Trimming pared 4 bases from V and 8 bases from J, leaving 12 bases between. CDR3 sequence reads: CASSYQGSDEQFF. CDR3 bases read: TGTGCCAGCAGCTATCAGGGGAGCGATGAG.

Judged by abundance, this clone is medium-sized. The read stops 3 residues short of the end of the CDR3; the missing end is completed from the germline J gene. The chain couples TRBV2 to TRBJ2-2; D may be TRBD2 (5 bases). CDR3 length: 15 amino acids. Between the trimmed V and J ends, which lost 8 bases and 1 base, there was a span of 14 bases. Germline V gene sequence: CDR1 SNHLY, CDR2 FYNNEI. CDR3 residues: CASSGELGNTGELFF. The covered CDR3 bases are TGTGCCAGCTCCGGGGAGCTTGGGAACACCGGGGAG.

For this clone: A far larger clone is one nucleotide away, so this likely arose from a read error. Coverage ceases 3 residues before the CDR3 finishes, and the germline J gene fills in the end. This rearrangement joins TRBV19 to TRBJ1-1; perhaps TRBD1 as D (6 bases). The CDR3 sequence is 14 residues long. The germline gives CDR1 LNHDA, CDR2 SQIVND (reference sequence). The germline V and J ends were trimmed by 5 bases and 2 bases, with 12 bases remaining between them. The CDR3 sequence is CASSVKQGNTEAFF. The sequenced part of the CDR3 DNA is TGTGCCAGTAGTGTAAAACAGGGTAACACTGAA.

This clone was seen many times. Coverage ceases 3 residues before the CDR3 finishes, and the germline J gene fills in the end. This chain joins TRBV5-1 and TRBJ2-5, with 9 bases fitting TRBD2. CDR1 SGHRS and CDR2 YFSETQ come from the germline V gene. V was pared by 7 bases and J by 4 bases, with 11 bases of the junction left unmatched. CDR3 size: 15 residues. This CDR3 reads CASRLAASGTETQYF. The CDR3 bases that were read are TGCGCCAGCCGGCTCGCCGCTAGCGGGACAGAGACC.

In its sample, this clone was seen many times. The read ends 3 residues early relative to the CDR3; the germline J gene fills the gap. V is TRBV9 and J is TRBJ2-3, with TRBD2 identical over 8 bases. CDR3 length: 17 residues. The V gene end was trimmed by 0 bases and the J gene end by 5 bases; junction bases not matched to a gene: 11. Germline V lookup: CDR1 SGDLS, CDR2 YYNGEE. The part of the CDR3 DNA that was read is TGTGCCAGCAGCGTAGACCCCCCGGGGGGGATGGGAGATACG. Translation gives CASSVDPPGGMGDT. The entire CDR3 protein reads CASSVDPPGGMGDTQYF.

There are many counts of this clone. The missing CDR3 end, 3 residues past where the read stops, is filled in from the germline J gene. The chain has TRBV19 and TRBJ1-1; D perhaps matches TRBD1 (5 bases). The CDR3 is 16 amino acids. Germline V gives CDR1 LNHDA, CDR2 SQIVND (reference sequence). V dropped 7 bases and J dropped 0 bases, with 18 bases sitting between them. The CDR3 sequence: CASKPWQTEMNTEAFF. CDR3 DNA (partial): TGTGCCAGTAAACCATGGCAGACAGAAATGAACACTGAA.

This clone has a count of ten or more. The sequence runs out 3 residues before the end of the CDR3; the remainder is reconstructed from the germline J gene. The chain employs TRBV28 and TRBJ1-1; no firm D call. Trimming stripped 2 bases from V and 2 bases from J, with 6 bases between. Germline lookup yields CDR1 MDHEN and CDR2 SYDVKM. This CDR3 contains 13 residues. The DNA read from the CDR3 is TGTGCCAGCAGTTTAGTGTCAAACACTGAA. Protein: CASSLVSNTE. The whole CDR3 sequence is CASSLVSNTEAFF. The full variable domain, its missing parts supplied by reference TRBV28 and TRBJ1-1, is DVKVTQSSRYLVKRTGEKVFLECVQDMDHENMFWYRQDPGLGLRLIYFSYDVKMKEKGDIPEGYSVSREKKERFSLILESASTNQTSMYLCASSLVSNTEAFFGQGTRLTVV.

The sample holds a few counts of this clone. The read ends 3 residues early relative to the CDR3; the germline J gene fills the gap. This chain connects TRBV7-9 to TRBJ2-4; 8 bases are shared with TRBD1. CDR3 size: 14 residues. The germline gives CDR1 SEHNR, CDR2 FQNEAQ (reference sequence). The chain's CDR3 is CASSPGQGGYGQYF. The sequenced CDR3 bases are TGTGCCAGCAGTCCCGGACAGGGTGGCTATGGT.

This clone was observed at least ten times. The read stops 3 residues short of the end of the CDR3; the missing end is completed from the germline J gene. The chain is built from TRBV30 and TRBJ2-2; the D gene is possibly TRBD1 (5 bases). This CDR3 has 13 residues. The germline gives CDR1 GTSNPN, CDR2 SVGIG (reference sequence). The V and J ends lost 5 bases and 5 bases respectively, with 12 bases between them. The sequenced CDR3 bases are TGTGCCTGGCGACCAGGGTGGACCGGGGAG. This sequence encodes CAWRPGWTGE. The entire CDR3 sequence reads CAWRPGWTGELFF.